The sequence of this T cell receptor (beta chain) was determined in a study of T cell responses to AZD1222 COVID-19 vaccine. Broader study findings: Repertoire collection took place solely once the T cell response had peaked. White British ancestry dominated among donors, who included more females, and clonal diversity was possibly underestimated.

With respect to this clone: Its specificity is unknown.

Sequencing used immunoSEQ multiplex PCR; TCRdb keeps in-frame clones, though not all of them. Among 74,000 or so clones listed, 80% to 85% were seen once. V lost 0 bases and J 12 bases, leaving 15 bases between the germline ends. The germline V gene has CDR1 SGHDN and CDR2 FVKESK. This CDR3 contains 13 residues. V usage is TRBV14 and J usage is TRBJ2-7; a weak D match, TRBD2 (6 bases). The sequence was obtained from an adult in good health. The specimen comprised peripheral blood, sampled on day 0 of AZD1222 vaccination. In DNA, the CDR3 is TGTGCCAGCAGCCAAGATTTGGAGGGCCGTCGGTACTTC. Protein: CASSQDLEGRRYF.